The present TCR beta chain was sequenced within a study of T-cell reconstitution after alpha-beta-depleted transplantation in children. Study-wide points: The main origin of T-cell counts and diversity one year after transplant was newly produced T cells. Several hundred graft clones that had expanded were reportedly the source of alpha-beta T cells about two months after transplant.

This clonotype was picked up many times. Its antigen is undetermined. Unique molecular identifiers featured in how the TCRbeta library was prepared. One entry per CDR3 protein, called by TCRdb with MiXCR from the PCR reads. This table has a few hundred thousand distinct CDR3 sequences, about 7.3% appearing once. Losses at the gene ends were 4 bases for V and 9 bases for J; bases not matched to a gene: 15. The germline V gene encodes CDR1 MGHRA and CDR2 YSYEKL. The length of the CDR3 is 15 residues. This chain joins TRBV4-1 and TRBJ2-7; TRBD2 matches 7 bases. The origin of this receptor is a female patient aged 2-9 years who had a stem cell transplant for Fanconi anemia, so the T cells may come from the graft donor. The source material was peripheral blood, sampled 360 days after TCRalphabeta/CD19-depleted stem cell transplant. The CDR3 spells CASSLGAGASLGQYF. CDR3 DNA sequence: TGCGCCAGCAGCCTAGGCGCGGGAGCGTCGCTAGGGCAGTACTTC.